This T cell receptor (beta chain) is from a study of T-cell reconstitution after alpha-beta-depleted transplantation in children. Findings and limits, study-wide: Diversity of TCRbeta at day 60 was high in some patients, arising from surviving recipient T cells and thymic progenitors.

Per the germline V gene, CDR1 is SNHLY and CDR2 is FYNNEI. The CDR3 length is 19 residues. The trim removed 2 bases at V and 3 bases at J, leaving 15 bases unmatched. Preparing the TCRbeta library involved the use of unique molecular identifiers. TCRdb analysed the PCR reads with MiXCR anew, one entry per CDR3 protein. The profile shows some 70,000 distinct CDR3 sequences, around 4.7% of them singletons. This clonotype was found many times. The antigen is undetermined. The V and J genes are TRBV2 and TRBJ2-5, with 10 nucleotides matching TRBD2. The sequenced sample was PBMCs, mostly from graft donor cells, obtained 180 days after TCRalphabeta/CD19-depleted stem cell transplant. The receptor was isolated from a boy less than two years old who had a stem cell transplant for acute myeloid leukemia, so the T cells may come from the graft donor. In DNA form, the CDR3 reads TGTGCCAGCAGTGAATTGTGGGGATTGAGCGGGGGGGCGAAAGAGACCCAGTACTTC. Protein product: CASSELWGLSGGAKETQYF.